The 5 T cell receptor beta chains reported below all come from one sample, sequenced in a study of blood T cell repertoires in COVID-19. Produced via immunoSEQ multiplex PCR; TCRdb's table is partial and in-frame only. Of some 130,000 clones listed, roughly nine tenths are singletons. The sequenced sample was peripheral blood. These receptors were taken from a man aged 60-69 years with COVID-19, enrolled during active disease.

This chain joins TRBV25-1 and TRBJ1-1, with D hard to call. CDR3 length equals 13 residues. V lost 3 bases and J 4 bases, leaving 9 bases between the germline ends. Per the germline V gene, CDR1 is MGHDK and CDR2 is SYGVNS. This CDR3 is CASSDQAPTEAFF. In nucleotides, the CDR3 is TGTGCCAGCAGTGATCAGGCGCCCACTGAAGCTTTCTTT. Combining the CDR3 with reference TRBV25-1 and TRBJ1-1 gives the whole variable domain EADIYQTPRYLVIGTGKKITLECSQTMGHDKMYWYQQDPGMELHLIHYSYGVNSTEKGDLSSESTVSRIRTEHFPLTLESARPSHTSQYLCASSDQAPTEAFFGQGTRLTVV.

This chain uses TRBV7-8 with TRBJ2-7, with D uncertain. CDR1 SGHVS and CDR2 FQNEAQ come from the germline V gene. CDR3 size: 13 residues. V shed 2 bases and J shed 0 bases, with 5 bases lying between them. The CDR3 DNA follows: TGTGCCAGCAGCTTACTATACTCCTACGAGCAGTACTTC. Amino acids: CASSLLYSYEQYF.

This clone was observed once. The chain joins TRBV30 to TRBJ2-1; D not certain. V was shortened by 0 bases and J by 11 bases, with 11 bases between the two germline ends. From germline, CDR1 is GTSNPN and CDR2 SVGIG (reference sequence). The CDR3 covers 12 residues. The CDR3 DNA reads TGTGCCTGGAGTGTAGATCACAGTAAGCAGTTCTTC. Its protein is CAWSVDHSKQFF.

CDR3: CASSFYRGETQYF. CDR3 nucleotide sequence: TGTGCCAGCAGTTTTTACAGGGGAGAGACCCAGTACTTC. This sequence joins TRBV28 and TRBJ2-5, with 7 bases lining up with TRBD1. The CDR3 sequence is 13 residues long. V lost 3 bases to trimming and J lost 4 bases; unmatched junction nucleotides: 2. CDR1 and CDR2 from the germline V gene are MDHEN and SYDVKM.

The chain uses TRBV28 and TRBJ2-3; TRBD2 matches 8 bases. The V gene's germline CDR1 is MDHEN and CDR2 SYDVKM. J was trimmed by 3 bases and V by 3 bases; bases with no gene match: 2. The CDR3 length is 14 residues. The CDR3 nucleotides read TGTGCCAGCAGTTTTGTAGCGGGGACAGATACGCAGTATTTT. It encodes CASSFVAGTDTQYF.